This is a list of T cell receptor beta chains from one sample in a study of shared clonotypes between healthy human individuals. Sequenced by immunoSEQ multiplex PCR; TCRdb stores in-frame clones only, minus some. The table lists roughly 2 million clones, around 95% of them singletons. The sequenced sample consisted of naive CD4+ T cells sorted from blood. These receptors all stem from a man aged 18 to 30 in good health. Both conserved end residues are part of each CDR3. D genes are given only for firm matches. Size is omitted from some rows. Given values are once, few, many or a class for expanded clones.

-	TRBV5-1	TRBJ1-3	-	16	TGCGCCAGCAGCTTGGTGTCGGGGCTCGCTGGAAACACCATATATTTT	CASSLVSGLAGNTIYF
once	TRBV7-8	TRBJ1-2	TRBD1	16	TGTGCCAGCAGCTTAAAAACCACCGACAGGGACTATGGCTACACCTTC	CASSLKTTDRDYGYTF
few	TRBV6-5	TRBJ1-6	-	15	TGTGCCAGCAGTAAGGACCGAACATCAAATTCACCCCTCCACTTT	CASSKDRTSNSPLHF
-	TRBV18	TRBJ1-1	TRBD1	15	TGTGCCAGCTCACAGGGACAGGGCATGAACACTGAAGCTTTCTTT	CASSQGQGMNTEAFF
-	TRBV9	TRBJ2-3	-	14	TGTGCCAGCAGCGTAGGCGGGAGCACAGATACGCAGTATTTT	CASSVGGSTDTQYF
-	TRBV4-1	TRBJ2-4	-	16	TGCGCCAGCAGCTTAGGCCTCCCTACTGCCAAAAACATTCAGTACTTC	CASSLGLPTAKNIQYF
-	TRBV28	TRBJ2-7	-	15	TGTGCCAGCACCCACGGGGAAGGCAGCCACTACGAGCAGTACTTC	CASTHGEGSHYEQYF
-	TRBV6-5	TRBJ2-7	-	14	TGTGCCAGCAGAGAGACAGGGAGGGACTTCGGGCAGTACTTC	CASRETGRDFGQYF
-	TRBV19	TRBJ1-3	TRBD1	16	TGTGCCAGTAACCCGACAGGGTCGAGCTCTGGAAACACCATATATTTT	CASNPTGSSSGNTIYF
-	TRBV7-2	TRBJ2-5	TRBD2	15	TGTGCCAGCAGCGAACAAGCGGGAGGTCTGGAGACCCAGTACTTC	CASSEQAGGLETQYF
-	TRBV18	TRBJ2-7	-	14	TGTGCCAGCTCACCCCTCAAGGTCTCCTACGAGCAGTACTTC	CASSPLKVSYEQYF
-	TRBV6-4	TRBJ2-2	-	14	TGTGCCAGCAGCGAATCGCCTAACACCGGGGAGCTGTTTTTT	CASSESPNTGELFF
-	TRBV6-1	TRBJ1-1	-	16	TGTGCCAGCAGTGAAGCACGGACTTACATCAACACTGAAGCTTTCTTT	CASSEARTYINTEAFF
-	TRBV5-1	TRBJ1-6	TRBD1	18	TGCGCCAGCAGCCGGAAGGGACAGGGGGCGTCCCATAATTCACCCCTCCACTTT	CASSRKGQGASHNSPLHF
-	TRBV5-6	TRBJ2-5	-	15	TGTGCCAGCAGCTTGGTCACCAAGCGAATAGAGACCCAGTACTTC	CASSLVTKRIETQYF
-	TRBV5-1	TRBJ2-7	-	15	TGCGCCAGCAGTTTGGAGGGCGGATTTGGTCGCGAGCAGTACTTC	CASSLEGGFGREQYF
-	TRBV19	TRBJ2-2	-	12	TGTGCCAGTAGACGGACTTCCGGGGAGCTGTTTTTT	CASRRTSGELFF
-	TRBV6-1	TRBJ2-7	-	14	TGTGCCAGCAGTGCTTACCGAGAAGCCTACGAGCAGTACTTC	CASSAYREAYEQYF
once	TRBV2	TRBJ1-2	TRBD1	13	TGTGCCACTCGACCGGGACCCGCCTCAGGGGGAACCTTC	CATRPGPASGGTF
-	TRBV6-1	TRBJ1-2	-	15	TGTGCCAGCAGTGAATACCCTGGACAGCTCTATGGCTACACCTTC	CASSEYPGQLYGYTF
-	TRBV5-1	TRBJ2-5	-	16	TGCGCCAGCAGCCCCGGGGGACAGCGGGTACAAGAGACCCAGTACTTC	CASSPGGQRVQETQYF
-	TRBV9	TRBJ1-1	-	14	TGTGCCAGCAGTCTACGACCGGTGGCCACTGAAGCTTTCTTT	CASSLRPVATEAFF
-	TRBV10-3	TRBJ2-3	-	13	TGTGCCATCATGGGGTCCGACAAGGATACGCAGTATTTT	CAIMGSDKDTQYF
-	TRBV5-1	TRBJ1-4	-	16	TGCGCCAGCAGCCGTGGCGGAGGGTCGACTAATGAAAAACTGTTTTTT	CASSRGGGSTNEKLFF
-	TRBV6-1	TRBJ1-2	TRBD1	14	TGTGCCAGCAGTGGCAGGGGGCTCAACTATGGCTACACCTTC	CASSGRGLNYGYTF
-	TRBV18	TRBJ1-1	TRBD1	16	TGTGCCAGCTCAGCCTTAGACAGGGTAGGATACACTGAAGCTTTCTTT	CASSALDRVGYTEAFF
-	TRBV18	TRBJ1-1	TRBD1	13	TGTGCCAGCTCACCGGACAGGGAATTGGAGGCTTTCTTT	CASSPDRELEAFF
-	TRBV30	TRBJ2-3	TRBD2	18	TGTGCCTTTTTAAGTGGGCGGGGGGGCCGAAGACGCCCAGATACGCAGTATTTT	CAFLSGRGGRRRPDTQYF
-	TRBV18	TRBJ2-7	TRBD1	15	TGTGCCAGCTCACCACTCCCGGGACAGAGCTACGAGCAGTACTTC	CASSPLPGQSYEQYF
-	TRBV6-6	TRBJ1-1	-	13	TGTGCCAGCAGTTACTCGCCGGACACTGAAGCTTTCTTT	CASSYSPDTEAFF
-	TRBV6-5	TRBJ1-6	-	14	TGTGCCAGCAGCTCTACAGGGAATGATTCACCCCTCCACTTT	CASSSTGNDSPLHF
-	TRBV5-6	TRBJ2-5	TRBD1	15	TGTGCCAGCAGCTCGAAACAGGGGGCCCAAGAGACCCAGTACTTC	CASSSKQGAQETQYF
-	TRBV5-1	TRBJ2-5	-	14	TGCGCCAGCAGCGCAAGCACGCAACAAGAGACCCAGTACTTC	CASSASTQQETQYF
-	TRBV7-2	TRBJ2-1	TRBD2	17	TGTGCCAGCAGCTTAGCGTCGGGCGGGAGCTCCTACAATGAGCAGTTCTTC	CASSLASGGSSYNEQFF
-	TRBV4-2	TRBJ2-5	-	15	TGTGCCAGCAGCCAAGGGGCAGGGGACGGAGAGACCCAGTACTTC	CASSQGAGDGETQYF
-	TRBV11-3	TRBJ2-3	-	12	TGTGCCAGCAGCATCTACACAGATACGCAGTATTTT	CASSIYTDTQYF
-	TRBV5-1	TRBJ2-1	TRBD1	14	TGCGCCAGCAGCTGGACGACAGGGGCAAATGAGCAGTTCTTC	CASSWTTGANEQFF
-	TRBV10-3	TRBJ1-6	-	13	TGTGCCATCAGTGAGTTCGCAAGCTCACCCCTCCACTTT	CAISEFASSPLHF
-	TRBV30	TRBJ1-5	-	15	TGTGCCTGGAGTGTACGCCGGGGGTTGAATCAGCCCCAGCATTTT	CAWSVRRGLNQPQHF
-	TRBV30	TRBJ2-5	-	14	TGTGCCTGGGCCCCGGCACGGTGGGATGAGACCCAGTACTTC	CAWAPARWDETQYF
-	TRBV5-1	TRBJ1-3	-	15	TGCGCCAGCAGCTCCGGGGGGGACTCTGGAAACACCATATATTTT	CASSSGGDSGNTIYF
few	TRBV5-4	TRBJ1-2	-	16	TGTGCCAGCAGCTTGGCTGCAGGTCCCCCTCTCTATGGCTACACCTTC	CASSLAAGPPLYGYTF